These 29 T cell receptor beta chains originate from one sample sequenced in a study of blood T cell repertoires in COVID-19 (dated by TCRdb to about 2020). To prepare the library, the immunoSEQ multiplex PCR assay was applied. Drawn from immuneACCESS, this table holds only the in-frame rearrangements with V and J called that TCRdb kept. Clones are partly lost; checked studies trace under half to an unresolved V gene and leave the rest unexplained. This sample comprises about 250,000 clones, about 90% of them detected only once. About 2.9% of the sample lies in the top ten. The specimen was PBMCs or T cells enriched from blood (not recorded which). The receptors stem from a woman in her 40s who had been exposed to COVID-19.

This clone was seen only once. The V call is TRBV19, the J call TRBJ2-5; TRBD2 might be the D (6 bases). The CDR3 is 14 residues long. V was trimmed by 6 bases and J by 4 bases, leaving 15 bases between them. Looked up from germline, CDR1 is LNHDA and CDR2 is SQIVND (reference sequence). The CDR3 region is CASSELTRPETQYF. The CDR3 nucleotides are TGTGCCAGTAGCGAATTGACTAGGCCAGAGACCCAGTACTTC.

The rearrangement links TRBV20-1 to TRBJ2-3, with D possibly matching TRBD2 (6 bases). Per germline, CDR1 DFQATT and CDR2 SNEGSKA (reference sequence). V was trimmed by 3 bases and J by 4 bases, leaving 14 bases between them. The CDR3 spans 14 residues. DNA for the CDR3: TGCAGTGCTAGTCTTTTCGGGAGATCAGATACGCAGTATTTT. This sequence encodes CSASLFGRSDTQYF.

The chain is built from TRBV2 and TRBJ2-3; TRBD2 matches at 8 bases. V lost 3 bases, J lost 6 bases, and 11 bases stayed unmatched. The CDR3 loop spans 16 amino acids. Germline lookup yields CDR1 SNHLY and CDR2 FYNNEI. The CDR3 nucleotides are TGTGCCAGCAGTGACAGGACTAGCAGGTCACTGGATACGCAGTATTTT. It codes for CASSDRTSRSLDTQYF.

The rearrangement joins TRBV4-2 to TRBJ1-5, with D perhaps TRBD1 (6 bases). Deletions cut 0 bases from V and 9 bases from J, with 15 bases between. The V gene's germline CDR1 is LGHNA and CDR2 YNFKEQ. CDR3 length equals 15 residues. This CDR3 reads CASSQDAGVSRPQHF. CDR3 DNA sequence: TGTGCCAGCAGCCAAGATGCAGGGGTGAGCCGGCCCCAGCATTTT.

The chain combines TRBV5-8 with TRBJ2-5; 12 bases match TRBD2. Looked up from germline, CDR1 is SGHTS and CDR2 is YDEGEE. This CDR3 is built from 18 residues. Trimming took 1 base from V and 3 from J; bases not matched to a gene: 10. CDR3 sequence reads: CASSLTSGGLPRKETQYF. The CDR3 DNA reads TGTGCCAGCAGCTTGACTAGCGGGGGGCTACCAAGAAAAGAGACCCAGTACTTC. Drawing the rest from reference TRBV5-8 and TRBJ2-5, the complete variable domain is EAGVTQSPTHLIKTRGQQATLRCSPISGHTSVYWYQQALGLGLQFLLWYDEGEERNRGNFPPRFSGRQFPNYSSELNVNALELEDSALYLCASSLTSGGLPRKETQYFGPGTRLLVL.

The chain recombines TRBV5-1 with TRBJ2-1; 8 nucleotides align to TRBD1. The CDR3 contains 15 residues. After removal of 0 bases from V and 3 bases from J, the junction contained 2 bases not matched to a gene. CDR1 SGHRS and CDR2 YFSETQ come from the germline V gene. CDR3 sequence reads: CASSLADRVYNEQFF. Here the CDR3 DNA reads TGCGCCAGCAGCTTGGCGGACAGGGTCTACAATGAGCAGTTCTTC.

The chain links TRBV30 to TRBJ1-2; no firm D call. Germline lookup yields CDR1 GTSNPN and CDR2 SVGIG (reference sequence). Trimming removed 2 bases from V and 6 bases from J, with 7 bases in between. CDR3 length: 11 residues. DNA of the CDR3: TGTGCCTGGAGTACAGACCATGGCTACACCTTC. Translating gives CAWSTDHGYTF.

The chain employs TRBV5-4 and TRBJ1-6, with TRBD1 as a possible D gene (6 bases). This CDR3 has 16 amino acids. Germline V gene sequence: CDR1 SGHNT, CDR2 YYREEE (reference sequence). V was pared by 4 bases and J by 2 bases, with 13 bases between. The CDR3 coding sequence is TGTGCCAGCAGCCTGGGGGGGCGCCCCTATAATTCACCCCTCCACTTT. It yields the protein CASSLGGRPYNSPLHF.

This clone has only one observation. This chain joins TRBV10-3 and TRBJ2-7; D perhaps matches TRBD2 (5 bases). With 4 bases removed from V and 3 bases from J, the gap between germline ends came to 10 bases. Per the germline V gene, CDR1 is ENHRY and CDR2 is SYGVKD. CDR3 length: 13 residues. The CDR3 is CAISVGRGYEQYF. The CDR3, as DNA: TGTGCCATCAGTGTTGGCCGGGGCTACGAGCAGTACTTC.

The V call is TRBV27, the J call TRBJ1-5; 7 nucleotides line up with TRBD1. The CDR3 loop spans 16 amino acids. The V gene end was trimmed by 2 bases and the J gene end by 1 base; junction bases not matched to a gene: 5. Germline values: CDR1 MNHEY, CDR2 SMNVEV (reference sequence). The CDR3 loop reads CASSLRYRGSNQPQHF. CDR3 in DNA: TGTGCCAGCAGTTTAAGGTACAGGGGAAGCAATCAGCCCCAGCATTTT.

The rearrangement links TRBV28 to TRBJ1-5; 11 bases are a match to TRBD1. V shed 4 bases and J 6 bases; nucleotides not matched to a gene: 8. Germline-derived CDR1 and CDR2 are MDHEN and SYDVKM. The CDR3 runs 16 residues. CDR3 amino acids: CASSSNAGTGGQPQHF. The CDR3 DNA is TGTGCCAGCAGTTCCAACGCCGGGACAGGGGGTCAGCCCCAGCATTTT.

The chain couples TRBV19 to TRBJ1-2; TRBD1 matches at 7 bases. The CDR3 consists of 17 residues. Looked up from germline, CDR1 is LNHDA and CDR2 is SQIVND (reference sequence). After removal of 3 bases from V and 7 bases from J, the junction contained 17 bases not matched to a gene. The CDR3 protein is CASSIPGQNLRYGGYTF. The CDR3 nucleotides are TGTGCCAGTAGTATCCCGGGACAGAACCTTCGCTACGGTGGCTACACCTTC.

The V gene is TRBV27, the J gene TRBJ2-5; D not resolved. The ends were cut back, 3 bases at V and 5 bases at J, with 10 bases in the middle. The germline V gene has CDR1 MNHEY and CDR2 SMNVEV (reference sequence). The CDR3 is made up of 13 amino acids. The CDR3 DNA reads TGTGCCAGCAGTTTCGGAGTTGGTGAGACCCAGTACTTC. Protein sequence: CASSFGVGETQYF.

This chain uses TRBV28 with TRBJ1-6; TRBD1 agrees at 7 bases. Germline V CDR1 and CDR2: MDHEN, SYDVKM. This CDR3 has 15 amino acids. J was trimmed by 4 bases and V by 5 bases; bases with no gene match: 5. The CDR3 reads CASSRDRQYNSPLHF. The CDR3 nucleotides are TGTGCCAGCAGTAGGGACAGACAATATAATTCACCCCTCCACTTT.

J is TRBJ2-2 and V is TRBV5-6; 13 nucleotides match TRBD2. From germline, CDR1 is SGHDT and CDR2 YYEEEE. The V and J ends lost 5 bases and 5 bases, in that order; junction bases with no gene match: 15. This CDR3 region has 19 residues. The CDR3 loop is CASSLGLWTSGRSTGELFF. For the CDR3, the DNA is TGTGCCAGCAGTCTTGGATTGTGGACTAGCGGGAGATCTACCGGGGAGCTGTTTTTT. The full variable domain, its missing parts supplied by reference TRBV5-6 and TRBJ2-2, is DAGVTQSPTHLIKTRGQQVTLRCSPKSGHDTVSWYQQALGQGPQFIFQYYEEEERQRGNFPDRFSGHQFPNYSSELNVNALLLGDSALYLCASSLGLWTSGRSTGELFFGEGSRLTVL.

The genes are TRBV5-4 and TRBJ2-3; tentative D call: TRBD2 (5 bases). The CDR3 runs to 15 residues. Germline V gene lookup returns CDR1 SGHNT and CDR2 YYREEE (reference sequence). The germline V and J ends were trimmed by 4 bases and 2 bases, with 14 bases remaining between them. CDR3 in amino acids: CASSHGGVNTDTQYF. DNA for the CDR3: TGTGCCAGCAGCCACGGAGGAGTGAACACAGATACGCAGTATTTT.

In the case of this clone: Its ends do not fully match the called genes, so a read error is possible. This rearrangement joins TRBV5-1 to TRBJ2-3, with TRBD2 as a possible D gene (5 bases). Looked up from germline, CDR1 is SGHRS and CDR2 is YFSETQ. The CDR3 covers 14 residues. CDR3 bases: TGTGCCAGCAGCTCGAGGGAAGGCGCAGATACGCAGTATTTT. Translated: CASSSREGADTQYF. Supplemented by reference TRBV5-1 and TRBJ2-3, the full variable domain reads KAGVTQTPRYLIKTRGQQVTLSCSPISGHRSVSWYQQTPGQGLQFLFEYFSETQRNKGNFPGRFSGRQFSNSRSEMNVSTLELGDSALYLCASSSREGADTQYFGPGTRLTVL.

The chain recombines TRBV27 with TRBJ1-1; D is unresolved. There are 14 residues in the CDR3. CDR1 is MNHEY, CDR2 SMNVEV, per germline (reference sequence). V was pared by 5 bases and J by 1 base, with 11 bases between. The CDR3 is CASSPVGENTEAFF. The CDR3 DNA reads TGTGCCAGCAGTCCAGTCGGGGAGAACACTGAAGCTTTCTTT.

This sequence joins TRBV11-2 and TRBJ2-4, with D maybe TRBD2 (6 bases). Per germline, CDR1 SGHAT and CDR2 FQNNGV. Trimming took off 9 bases at V and 6 bases at J, with 15 bases between the two ends. This CDR3 is 13 amino acids long. The DNA for the CDR3 is TGTGCCAGTAGGAGACTAGGAGGAAACATTCAGTACTTC. This gives the protein CASRRLGGNIQYF.

The chain recombines TRBV5-1 with TRBJ2-7; 9 nucleotides agree with TRBD1. The CDR3 is 14 residues long. CDR1 and CDR2 (germline): SGHRS, YFSETQ. The CDR3 here is CASSLTGGGYEQYV. The CDR3 nucleotides are TGTGCCAGCAGCTTGACAGGGGGTGGGTACGAGCAGTACGTC.

This rearrangement joins TRBV12-3 or TRBV12-4 to TRBJ1-2; 9 bases fit TRBD1. This CDR3 region has 12 residues. Trimming cost V 3 bases and J 13 bases; bases outside gene matches: 6. CDR3 residues: CASSFGQGHVTF. Written as DNA, the CDR3 is TGTGCCAGCAGTTTCGGACAGGGGCATGTCACCTTC.

The genes are TRBV10-3 and TRBJ1-4; unclear D gene. The CDR3 is 16 residues long. CDR1 is ENHRY and CDR2 is SYGVKD in the germline V gene. Trimming stripped 2 bases from V and 2 bases from J, with 12 bases between. Written as DNA, the CDR3 is TGTGCCATCAGTGAGGCCCGAGGATCTACTAATGAAAAACTGTTTTTT. Translated, it gives CAISEARGSTNEKLFF.

J is TRBJ2-2 and V is TRBV5-4, with TRBD1 identical over 7 bases. The germline CDR1 and CDR2 sequences are SGHNT and YYREEE (reference sequence). This CDR3 region has 16 residues. J was trimmed by 4 bases and V by 4 bases; bases with no gene match: 10. The DNA of the CDR3 is TGTGCCAGCAGCCAGGGACAGAACCTCTTCACCGGGGAGCTGTTTTTT. Its translation is CASSQGQNLFTGELFF.

This clone was counted a few times. The chain uses TRBV7-2 and TRBJ2-2; D is uncertain. The CDR3 is 13 amino acids. Trimming shortened V by 8 bases and J by 6 bases, and 13 bases separated the two germline ends. The V gene's germline CDR1 is SGHTA and CDR2 FQGNSA. CDR3 residues: CASCEVGAGELFF. CDR3 DNA: TGTGCCAGCTGTGAAGTGGGCGCCGGGGAGCTGTTTTTT.

This clone was seen a single time. The junction shows a germline mismatch at one end, possibly a read error. The chain couples TRBV5-1 to TRBJ2-1, with TRBD2 matching over 13 bases. Germline-derived CDR1 and CDR2 are SGHRS and YFSETQ. This CDR3 has 18 amino acids. The CDR3 sequence: CASSFYRTSGSSYNEQFF. The CDR3 DNA is TGTGCCAGCAGCTTTTATAGGACTAGCGGGAGCTCCTACAATGAGCAGTTCTTC.

The chain combines TRBV7-2 with TRBJ2-7, with D tentatively TRBD2 (7 bases). V was shortened by 5 bases and J by 2 bases, with 19 bases between the two germline ends. The CDR3 has 16 amino acids. Germline V lookup: CDR1 SGHTA, CDR2 FQGNSA. DNA for the CDR3: TGTGCCAGCAGCAGGGGGGGGACTGCAGCCGCCTACGAGCAGTACTTC. Translation gives CASSRGGTAAAYEQYF.

The V call is TRBV5-3, the J call TRBJ2-7, with TRBD2 identical over 7 bases. TRBV5-3 carries the ORF label, with uncertain function. The CDR3 extends over 16 amino acids. Trimming took 4 bases from V and 2 from J; bases not matched to a gene: 12. CDR3 residues: CARSERGGNSTYEQYV. In DNA, the CDR3 is TGTGCCAGAAGCGAAAGGGGAGGGAATTCGACCTACGAGCAGTACGTC.

The gene calls are TRBV4-3 and TRBJ2-1, with no clear D. From germline, CDR1 is LGHNA and CDR2 YSLEER. The CDR3 has 14 residues. The germline V and J ends were trimmed by 0 bases and 10 bases, with 13 bases remaining between them. CDR3 protein: CASSQDELSGEQFF. CDR3 sequence (DNA): TGCGCCAGCAGCCAAGATGAACTGTCCGGGGAGCAGTTCTTC.

The chain employs TRBV5-1 and TRBJ2-3, with D unclear. This CDR3 is built from 13 residues. Germline lookup yields CDR1 SGHRS and CDR2 YFSETQ. V was trimmed by 4 bases and J by 6 bases, leaving 12 bases between them. The CDR3 here is CASSQNQVDTQYF. As DNA, the CDR3 is TGCGCCAGCAGCCAGAATCAGGTCGATACGCAGTATTTT.